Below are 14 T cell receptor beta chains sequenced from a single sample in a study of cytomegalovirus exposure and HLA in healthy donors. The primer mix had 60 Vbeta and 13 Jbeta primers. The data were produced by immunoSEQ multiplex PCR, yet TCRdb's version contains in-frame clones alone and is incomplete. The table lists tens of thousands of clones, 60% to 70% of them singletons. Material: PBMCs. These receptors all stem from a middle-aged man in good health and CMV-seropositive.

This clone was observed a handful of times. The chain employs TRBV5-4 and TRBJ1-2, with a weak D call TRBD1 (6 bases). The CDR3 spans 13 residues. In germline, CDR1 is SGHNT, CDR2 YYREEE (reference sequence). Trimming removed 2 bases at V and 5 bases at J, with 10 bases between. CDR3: CASSLQGVYGYTF. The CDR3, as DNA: TGTGCCAGCAGCTTACAGGGTGTTTATGGCTACACCTTC.

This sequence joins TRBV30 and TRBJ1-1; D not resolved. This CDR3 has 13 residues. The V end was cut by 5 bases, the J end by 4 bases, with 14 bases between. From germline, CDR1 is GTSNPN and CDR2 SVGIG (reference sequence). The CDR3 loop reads CAWAPWLSTEAFF. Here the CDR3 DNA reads TGTGCCTGGGCCCCTTGGCTCAGCACTGAAGCTTTCTTT.

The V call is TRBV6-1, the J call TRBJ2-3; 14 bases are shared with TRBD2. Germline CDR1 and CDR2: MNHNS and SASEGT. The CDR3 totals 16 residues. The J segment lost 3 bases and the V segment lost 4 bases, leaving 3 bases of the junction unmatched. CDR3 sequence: CASSGTSGRSTDTQYF. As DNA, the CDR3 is TGTGCCAGCAGTGGGACTAGCGGGAGGTCGACAGATACGCAGTATTTT.

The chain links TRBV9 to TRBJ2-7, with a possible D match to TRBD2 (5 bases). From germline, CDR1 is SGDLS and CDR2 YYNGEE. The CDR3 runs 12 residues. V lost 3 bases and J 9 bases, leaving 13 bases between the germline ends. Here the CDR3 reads CASSEREGRQYF. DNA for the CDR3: TGTGCCAGCAGCGAGAGGGAAGGCCGGCAGTACTTC.

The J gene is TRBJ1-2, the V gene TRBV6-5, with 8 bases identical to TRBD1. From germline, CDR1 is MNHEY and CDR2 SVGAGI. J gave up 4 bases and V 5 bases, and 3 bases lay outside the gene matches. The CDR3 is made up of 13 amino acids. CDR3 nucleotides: TGTGCCAGCAGTCCGGACAGGGTCTATGGCTACACCTTC. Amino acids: CASSPDRVYGYTF.

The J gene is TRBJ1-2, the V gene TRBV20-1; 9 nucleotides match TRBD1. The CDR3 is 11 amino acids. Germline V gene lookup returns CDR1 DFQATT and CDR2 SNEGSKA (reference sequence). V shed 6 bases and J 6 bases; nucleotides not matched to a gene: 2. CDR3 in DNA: TGCAGTGCAAGGACAGGGGATGGCTACACCTTC. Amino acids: CSARTGDGYTF.

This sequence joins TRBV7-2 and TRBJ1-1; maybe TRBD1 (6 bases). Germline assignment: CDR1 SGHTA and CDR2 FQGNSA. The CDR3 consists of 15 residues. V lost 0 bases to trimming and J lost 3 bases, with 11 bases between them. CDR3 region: CASSLAPAGDTEAFF. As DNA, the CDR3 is TGTGCCAGCAGCTTAGCTCCTGCAGGGGACACTGAAGCTTTCTTT.

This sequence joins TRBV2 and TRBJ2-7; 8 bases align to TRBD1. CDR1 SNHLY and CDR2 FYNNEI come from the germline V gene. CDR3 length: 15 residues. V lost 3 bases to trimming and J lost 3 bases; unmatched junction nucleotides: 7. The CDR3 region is CASSDDRGYHYEQYF. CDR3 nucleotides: TGTGCCAGCAGTGATGACAGGGGTTATCACTACGAGCAGTACTTC.

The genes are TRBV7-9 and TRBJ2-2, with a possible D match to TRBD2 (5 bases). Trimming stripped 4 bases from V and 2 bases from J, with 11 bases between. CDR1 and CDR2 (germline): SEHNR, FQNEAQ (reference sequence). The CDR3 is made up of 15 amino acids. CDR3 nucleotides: TGTGCCAGCAGCTCCGCGGGTGTTAACACCGGGGAGCTGTTTTTT. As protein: CASSSAGVNTGELFF.

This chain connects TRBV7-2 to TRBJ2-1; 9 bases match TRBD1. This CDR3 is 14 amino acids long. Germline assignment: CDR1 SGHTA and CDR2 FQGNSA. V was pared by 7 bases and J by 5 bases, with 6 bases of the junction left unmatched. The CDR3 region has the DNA TGTGCCAGCAAACGACAGGGGGTGGACAATGAGCAGTTCTTC. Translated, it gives CASKRQGVDNEQFF.

The CDR3 region has the DNA TGTGCCAGCTCTTATCCCGGGACAGGGTACGGCTACACCTTC. This gives the protein CASSYPGTGYGYTF. The chain combines TRBV6-6 with TRBJ1-2, with TRBD1 matching over 9 bases. Germline values: CDR1 MNHNY, CDR2 SVGAGI (reference sequence). The CDR3 totals 14 residues. The V gene end was trimmed by 8 bases and the J gene end by 8 bases; junction bases not matched to a gene: 12.

The CDR3 sequence is CAISEAFVEKLFF. The CDR3 nucleotides read TGTGCCATCAGTGAGGCGTTCGTTGAAAAACTGTTTTTT. The rearrangement uses TRBV10-3 and TRBJ1-4; the D is unclear. The CDR3 runs to 13 residues. The germline V gene encodes CDR1 ENHRY and CDR2 SYGVKD. Trimming cost V 2 bases and J 7 bases, with 8 bases left between them.

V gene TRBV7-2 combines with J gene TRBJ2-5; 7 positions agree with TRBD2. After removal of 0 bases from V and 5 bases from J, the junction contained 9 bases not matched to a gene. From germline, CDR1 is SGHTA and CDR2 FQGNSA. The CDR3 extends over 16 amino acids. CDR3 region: CASSLASWTSRETQYF. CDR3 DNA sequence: TGTGCCAGCAGCTTAGCCTCTTGGACTAGTCGGGAGACCCAGTACTTC.

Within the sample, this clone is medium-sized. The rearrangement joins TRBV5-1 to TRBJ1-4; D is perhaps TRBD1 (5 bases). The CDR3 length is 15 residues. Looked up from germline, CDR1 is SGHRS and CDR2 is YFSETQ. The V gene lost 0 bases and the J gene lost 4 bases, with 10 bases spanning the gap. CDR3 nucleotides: TGCGCCAGCAGCTTGGCAACAGGTGATAATGAAAAACTGTTTTTT. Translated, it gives CASSLATGDNEKLFF. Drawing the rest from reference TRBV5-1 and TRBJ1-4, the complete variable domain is KAGVTQTPRYLIKTRGQQVTLSCSPISGHRSVSWYQQTPGQGLQFLFEYFSETQRNKGNFPGRFSGRQFSNSRSEMNVSTLELGDSALYLCASSLATGDNEKLFFGSGTQLSVL.